This TCR beta chain emerged from a study of cytomegalovirus exposure and HLA in healthy donors. General study findings and limits: The sole available immune exposure information was CMV serostatus.

This clone was counted a few times. The antigen is undetermined. Researchers ran the PCR with 60 Vbeta and 13 Jbeta primers. Using immunoSEQ multiplex PCR, the repertoire was profiled, and TCRdb retains in-frame clones only, with some absent. The sample gives tens of thousands of clones, roughly 79% of which show up once; 5.5% to 7% is in the top ten. V gave up 8 bases and J gave up 7 bases; unmatched junction bases: 7. The germline V gene has CDR1 SGHVS and CDR2 FNYEAQ. This CDR3 is built from 13 residues. The sample taken for sequencing was PBMCs. The rearrangement joins TRBV7-6 to TRBJ2-1; 8 bases match TRBD1. The origin of this receptor is a man aged 50 to 60 in good health and CMV-seronegative. The CDR3 spells CASGRGRRNEQFF. DNA for the CDR3: TGTGCCAGCGGCAGGGGGCGCAGGAATGAGCAGTTCTTC. Supplemented by reference TRBV7-6 and TRBJ2-1, the full variable domain reads GAGVSQSPRYKVTKRGQDVALRCDPISGHVSLYWYRQALGQGPEFLTYFNYEAQQDKSGLPNDRFSAERPEGSISTLTIQRTEQRDSAMYRCASGRGRRNEQFFGPGTRLTVL.